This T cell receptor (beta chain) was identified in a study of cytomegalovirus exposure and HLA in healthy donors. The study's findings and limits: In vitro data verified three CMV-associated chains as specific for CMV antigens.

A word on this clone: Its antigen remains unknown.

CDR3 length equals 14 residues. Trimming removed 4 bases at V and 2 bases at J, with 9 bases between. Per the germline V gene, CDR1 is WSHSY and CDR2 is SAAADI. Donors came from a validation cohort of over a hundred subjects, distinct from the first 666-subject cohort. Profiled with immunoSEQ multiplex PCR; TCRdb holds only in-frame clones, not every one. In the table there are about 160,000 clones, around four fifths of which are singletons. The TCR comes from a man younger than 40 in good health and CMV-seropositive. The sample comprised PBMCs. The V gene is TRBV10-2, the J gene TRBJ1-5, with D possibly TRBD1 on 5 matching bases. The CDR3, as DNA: TGCGCCAGCAGTGGTTGGGGGGGCAATCAGCCCCAGCATTTT. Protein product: CASSGWGGNQPQHF.